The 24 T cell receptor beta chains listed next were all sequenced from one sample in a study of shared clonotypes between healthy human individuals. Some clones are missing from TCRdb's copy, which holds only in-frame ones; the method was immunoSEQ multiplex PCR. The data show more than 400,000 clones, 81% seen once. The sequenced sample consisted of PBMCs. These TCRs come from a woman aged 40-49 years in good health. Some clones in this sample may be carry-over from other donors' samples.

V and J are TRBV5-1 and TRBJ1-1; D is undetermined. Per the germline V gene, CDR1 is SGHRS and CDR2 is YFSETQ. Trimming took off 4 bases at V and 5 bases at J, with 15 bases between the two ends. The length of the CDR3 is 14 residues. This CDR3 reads CASSQTQEWTEAFF. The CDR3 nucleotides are TGCGCCAGCAGCCAGACTCAAGAATGGACTGAAGCTTTCTTT.

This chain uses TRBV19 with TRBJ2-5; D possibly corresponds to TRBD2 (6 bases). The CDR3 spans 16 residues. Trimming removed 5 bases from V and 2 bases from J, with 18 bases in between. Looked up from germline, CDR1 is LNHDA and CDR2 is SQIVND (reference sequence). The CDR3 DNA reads TGTGCCAGTAGTGCCACGCCTCATGGGGGGCAAGAGACCCAGTACTTC. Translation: CASSATPHGGQETQYF. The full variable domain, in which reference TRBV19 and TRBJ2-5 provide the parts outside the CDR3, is DGGITQSPKYLFRKEGQNVTLSCEQNLNHDAMYWYRQDPGQGLRLIYYSQIVNDFQKGDIAEGYSVSREKKESFPLTVTSAQKNPTAFYLCASSATPHGGQETQYFGPGTRLLVL.

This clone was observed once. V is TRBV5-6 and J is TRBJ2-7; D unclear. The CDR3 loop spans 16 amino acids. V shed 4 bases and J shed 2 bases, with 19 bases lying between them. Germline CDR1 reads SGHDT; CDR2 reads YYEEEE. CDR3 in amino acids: CASSVAPSATAYEQYF. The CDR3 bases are TGTGCCAGCAGCGTGGCCCCGTCGGCCACGGCCTACGAGCAGTACTTC.

The CDR3 is CASSIYNEQFF. As DNA, the CDR3 is TGTGCCAGCAGTATATACAATGAGCAGTTCTTC. The gene calls are TRBV25-1 and TRBJ2-1, with D unresolved. The germline gives CDR1 MGHDK, CDR2 SYGVNS. V was trimmed by 5 bases and J by 4 bases, leaving 3 bases between them. The CDR3 has 11 amino acids.

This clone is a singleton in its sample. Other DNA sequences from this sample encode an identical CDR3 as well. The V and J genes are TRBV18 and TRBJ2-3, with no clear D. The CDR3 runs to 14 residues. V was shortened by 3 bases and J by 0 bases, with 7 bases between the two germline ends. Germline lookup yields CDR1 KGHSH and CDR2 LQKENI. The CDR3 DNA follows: TGTGCCAGCTCACCCCCTCTCAGCACAGATACGCAGTATTTT. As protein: CASSPPLSTDTQYF.

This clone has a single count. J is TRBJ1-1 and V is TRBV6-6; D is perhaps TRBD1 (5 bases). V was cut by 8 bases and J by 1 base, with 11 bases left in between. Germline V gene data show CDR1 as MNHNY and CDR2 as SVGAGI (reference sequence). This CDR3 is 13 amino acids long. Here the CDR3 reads CASGRQPNTEAFF. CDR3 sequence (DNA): TGTGCCAGCGGGAGACAGCCGAACACTGAAGCTTTCTTT.

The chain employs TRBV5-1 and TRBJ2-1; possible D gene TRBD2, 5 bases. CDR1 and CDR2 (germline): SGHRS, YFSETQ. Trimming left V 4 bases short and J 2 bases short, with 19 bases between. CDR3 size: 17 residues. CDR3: CASSLQLVRATYNEQFF. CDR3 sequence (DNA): TGCGCCAGCAGCCTCCAACTAGTGAGAGCGACCTACAATGAGCAGTTCTTC.

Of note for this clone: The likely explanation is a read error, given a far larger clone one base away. Here the CDR3 DNA reads TGTGCCAGCATACTCCGGACAGGGATCCGTCAGTCCCAGCATTTT. It is translated as CASILRTGIRQSQHF. This rearrangement joins TRBV28 to TRBJ1-5; 8 bases are shared with TRBD1. Germline lookup yields CDR1 MDHEN and CDR2 SYDVKM. This CDR3 contains 15 residues.

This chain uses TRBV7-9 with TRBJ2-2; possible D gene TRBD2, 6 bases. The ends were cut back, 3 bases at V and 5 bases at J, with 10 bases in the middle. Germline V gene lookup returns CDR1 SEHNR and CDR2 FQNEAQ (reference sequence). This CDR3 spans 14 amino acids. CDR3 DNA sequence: TGTGCCAGCAGCTTGCTAGCGTTAACCGGGGAGCTGTTTTTT. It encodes CASSLLALTGELFF.

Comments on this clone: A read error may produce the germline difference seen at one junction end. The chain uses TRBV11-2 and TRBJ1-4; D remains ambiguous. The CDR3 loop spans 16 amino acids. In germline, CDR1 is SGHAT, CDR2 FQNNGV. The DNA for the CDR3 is TGCGCCAGCAGCCAAGGTCGGGTCGTCACTAATGAAAAACTGTTTTTT. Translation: CASSQGRVVTNEKLFF.

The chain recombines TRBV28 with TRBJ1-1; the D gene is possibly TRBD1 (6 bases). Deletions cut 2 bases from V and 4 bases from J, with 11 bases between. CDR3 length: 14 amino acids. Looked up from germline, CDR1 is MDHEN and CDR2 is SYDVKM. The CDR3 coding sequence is TGTGCCAGCAGTTTAGGGGGCGCGGTCACTGAAGCTTTCTTT. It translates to CASSLGGAVTEAFF.

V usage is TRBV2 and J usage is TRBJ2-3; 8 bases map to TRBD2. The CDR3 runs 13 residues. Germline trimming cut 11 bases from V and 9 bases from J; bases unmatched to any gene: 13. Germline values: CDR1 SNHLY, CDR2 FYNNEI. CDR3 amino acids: CAGGSGSQDTQYF. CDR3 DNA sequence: TGTGCCGGCGGAAGCGGGAGTCAAGACACGCAGTATTTT.

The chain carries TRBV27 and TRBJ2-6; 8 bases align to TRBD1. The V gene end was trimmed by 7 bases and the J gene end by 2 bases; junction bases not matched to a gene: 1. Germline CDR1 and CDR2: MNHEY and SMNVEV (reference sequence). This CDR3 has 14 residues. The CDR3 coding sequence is TGTGCCAGCACGACAGGGGCTGGGGCCAACGTCCTGACTTTC. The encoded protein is CASTTGAGANVLTF.

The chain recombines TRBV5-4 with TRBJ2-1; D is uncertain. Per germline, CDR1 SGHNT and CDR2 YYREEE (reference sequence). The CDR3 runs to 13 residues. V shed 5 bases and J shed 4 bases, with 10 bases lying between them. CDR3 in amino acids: CASRADTYNEQFF. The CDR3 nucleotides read TGTGCCAGCAGGGCTGACACGTACAATGAGCAGTTCTTC.

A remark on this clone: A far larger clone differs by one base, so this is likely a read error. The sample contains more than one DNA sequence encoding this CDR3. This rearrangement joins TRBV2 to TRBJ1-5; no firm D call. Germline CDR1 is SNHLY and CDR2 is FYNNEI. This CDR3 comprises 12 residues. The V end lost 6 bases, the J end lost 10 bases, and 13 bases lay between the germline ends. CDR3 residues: CASSPGWQPQHF. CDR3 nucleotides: TGTGCCAGCAGCCCTGGTTGGCAACCCCAGCATTTT.

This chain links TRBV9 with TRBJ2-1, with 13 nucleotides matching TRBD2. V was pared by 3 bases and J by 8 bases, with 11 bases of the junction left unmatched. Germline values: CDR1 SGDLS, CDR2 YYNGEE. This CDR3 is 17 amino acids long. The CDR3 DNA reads TGTGCCAGCAGCGAACCCTCCGGGACTAGCGGGATCGATGAGCAGTTCTTC. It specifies CASSEPSGTSGIDEQFF.

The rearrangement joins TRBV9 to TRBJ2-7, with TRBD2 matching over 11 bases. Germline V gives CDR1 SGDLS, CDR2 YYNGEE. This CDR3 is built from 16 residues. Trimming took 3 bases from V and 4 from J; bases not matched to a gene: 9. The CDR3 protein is CASSAVAGGPSYEQYF. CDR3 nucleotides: TGTGCCAGCAGCGCCGTAGCGGGAGGGCCGTCGTACGAGCAGTACTTC.

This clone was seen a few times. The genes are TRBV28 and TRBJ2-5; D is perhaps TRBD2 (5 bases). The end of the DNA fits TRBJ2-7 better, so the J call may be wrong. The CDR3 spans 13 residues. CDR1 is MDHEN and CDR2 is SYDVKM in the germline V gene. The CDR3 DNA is TGTGCCAGCGGGATCGGGGTGGCCTACGAGCAGTACTTC. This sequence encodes CASGIGVAYEQYF.

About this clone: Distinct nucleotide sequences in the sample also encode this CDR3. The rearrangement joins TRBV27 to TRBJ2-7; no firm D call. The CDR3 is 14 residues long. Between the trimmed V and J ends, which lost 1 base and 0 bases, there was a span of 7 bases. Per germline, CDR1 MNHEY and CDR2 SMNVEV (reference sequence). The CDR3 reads CASSLFGSSYEQYF. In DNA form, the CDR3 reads TGTGCCAGCAGTTTATTTGGCAGCTCCTACGAGCAGTACTTC.

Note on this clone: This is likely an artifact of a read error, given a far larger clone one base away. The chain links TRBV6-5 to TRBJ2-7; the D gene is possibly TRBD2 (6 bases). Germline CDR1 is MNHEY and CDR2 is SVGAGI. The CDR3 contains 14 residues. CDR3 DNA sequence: TGTGCCAGCACCGCGGGGTATCCCATCTACGGGCAGTACTTC. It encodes CASTAGYPIYGQYF.

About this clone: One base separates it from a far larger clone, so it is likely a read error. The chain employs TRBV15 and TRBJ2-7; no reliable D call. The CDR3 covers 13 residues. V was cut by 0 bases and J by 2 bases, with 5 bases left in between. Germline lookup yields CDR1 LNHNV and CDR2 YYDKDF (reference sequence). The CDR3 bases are TGTGCCACCAGCAGAGACAGGACCTACGAGCAGTACTTC. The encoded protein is CATSRDRTYEQYF.

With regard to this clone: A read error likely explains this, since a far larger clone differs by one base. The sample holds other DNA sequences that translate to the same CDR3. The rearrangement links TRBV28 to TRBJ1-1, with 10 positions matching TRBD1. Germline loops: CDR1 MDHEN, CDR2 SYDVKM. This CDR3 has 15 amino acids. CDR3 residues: CASSLQDRGFPEALF. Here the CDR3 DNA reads TGTGCCAGCAGTTTACAGGACAGGGGGTTTCCTGAAGCTTTATTT.

DNA of the CDR3: TGTGCCAGCAGTGCCCGTGACCAATCAGATACGCAGTATTTT. Encoded protein: CASSARDQSDTQYF. This sequence joins TRBV2 and TRBJ2-3; D gene unclear. The V end was cut by 4 bases, the J end by 4 bases, with 12 bases between. CDR3 length equals 14 residues. Looked up from germline, CDR1 is SNHLY and CDR2 is FYNNEI.

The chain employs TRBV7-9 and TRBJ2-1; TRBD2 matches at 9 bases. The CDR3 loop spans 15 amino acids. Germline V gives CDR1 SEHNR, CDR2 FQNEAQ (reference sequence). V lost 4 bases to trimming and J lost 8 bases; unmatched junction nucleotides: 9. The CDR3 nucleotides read TGTGCCAGCAGCTGGGCGGGAGGGTCTGGGGATGAGCAGTTCTTC. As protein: CASSWAGGSGDEQFF.